Included here is one TCR beta chain sequence, with context. Compared with germline, one end of the junction differs, possibly owing to a read error. The record originates from a study of CD8+CD57+ T cells in acquired aplastic anemia. This CDR3 contains 15 residues. Germline CDR1 DFQATT, CDR2 SNEGSKA (reference sequence). Genomic DNA constituted the template upon which TCR beta VDJ and CDR3 profiling was performed. A single record per CDR3 protein comes from TCRdb applying MiXCR to the reads. The sample has about 170,000 distinct CDR3 sequences; approximately 60% are singletons. This TCR derives from a human donor in good health. The sequenced sample consisted of sorted CD4+, CD8+, or CD8+CD57+ T cells (not recorded which) from PBMCs. The rearrangement links TRBV20-1 to TRBJ2-1; D possibly corresponds to TRBD2 (6 bases). CDR3: CSARAGQISYSEQFF. In DNA, the CDR3 is TGCAGTGCTAGGGCGGGGCAGATCTCCTACAGTGAGCAGTTCTTC.